The entry below describes one T cell receptor beta chain. The antigen is undetermined. Averaging approximately 0.11 L, one heparinised blood draw was given by each donor. Cells sorted by CD45RO/CCR7/CD25/CD127/CD95/CD27 comprised CD4+ naive, central memory, regulatory and stem cell-like memory cells. This sample is drawn from a study of beta chain features in type 1 diabetes. General study results and limits: In patients and controls equally, PCR might favor templates that are shorter. Shorter TCRB CDR3s, moderately but significantly so, were found in Type 1 diabetes patients in all four CD4+ subsets. In these data, an HLA type influence on TCRB rearrangement remained unresolved.

V shed 6 bases, J shed 5 bases, and the junction held 8 bases outside the gene matches. The germline gives CDR1 SQVTM, CDR2 ANQGSEA. The CDR3 runs to 13 residues. All of the isolated RNA was reverse transcribed, so expressed TCRB transcripts were sequenced. The method was immunoSEQ multiplex PCR; TCRdb's version includes in-frame clones alone and lacks a portion of them. The top ten hold 0.65% to 0.85% of the sample, which has tens of thousands of clones, about 48% seen once. The receptor was isolated from a man aged 25-40 years with type 1 diabetes. The chain couples TRBV29-1 to TRBJ2-7; 9 nucleotides line up with TRBD1. Sequenced material: central memory CD4+ T cells from blood. In nucleotides, the CDR3 is TGCAGCGTCCGCCTACAGGGGGCTCACGAGCAGTACTTC. Its translation is CSVRLQGAHEQYF.